This T cell receptor (beta chain) comes out of a study of blood T cell repertoires in COVID-19. Study-wide context: Researchers got acute and convalescent COVID-19 samples from the United States, Italy and Spain. PBMCs, B-cell-depleted T cells, or T cells were the source of the cDNA or gDNA that made up the material.

Authors' analysis steps: How many nucleated cells were present was estimated from reference gene primer amplification. The protocol was immunoSEQ multiplex PCR, while the TCRdb copy is restricted to in-frame clones and leaves out a portion. D and trimming were read from the DNA, whereas the V and J calls and clone size are those reported in that table. The table includes 150,000 to 200,000 clones, more than 75% detected once. The V segment lost 1 base and the J segment 6 bases; nucleotides outside the gene matches: 7. CDR1 SGHVS and CDR2 FQNEAQ come from the germline V gene. The CDR3 runs 15 residues.

J is TRBJ2-3 and V is TRBV7-8, with 7 positions matching TRBD1. This TCR was recovered from a man aged 18 to 29 with COVID-19, enrolled during active disease. The specimen sequenced was peripheral blood. CDR3 nucleotides: TGTGCCAGCAGCTTAGAAGGGGGCCAGTCGGATACGCAGTATTTT. As protein: CASSLEGGQSDTQYF.